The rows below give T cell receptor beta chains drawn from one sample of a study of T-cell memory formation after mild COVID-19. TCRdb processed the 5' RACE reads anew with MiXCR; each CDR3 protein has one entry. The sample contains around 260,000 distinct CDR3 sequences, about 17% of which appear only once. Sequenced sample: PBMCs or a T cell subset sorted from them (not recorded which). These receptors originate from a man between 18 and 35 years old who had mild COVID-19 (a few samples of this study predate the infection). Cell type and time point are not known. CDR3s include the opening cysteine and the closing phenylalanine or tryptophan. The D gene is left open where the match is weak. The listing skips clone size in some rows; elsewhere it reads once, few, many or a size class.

CDR3aa: CASGWTLGGYTF
CDR3nt: TGTGCCAGCGGATGGACTTTGGGGGGCTACACCTTC
abundance: many
v_gene: TRBV2
j_gene: TRBJ1-2
d_gene: .

CDR3aa: CASSRLVIGAEAFF
CDR3nt: TGTGCCAGCAGCCGACTTGTAATTGGGGCTGAAGCTTTCTTT
abundance: few
v_gene: TRBV6-5
j_gene: TRBJ1-1
d_gene: .

CDR3aa: CASSLTGGETQYF
CDR3nt: TGTGCCAGCAGCTTGACAGGGGGAGAGACCCAGTACTTC
abundance: many
v_gene: TRBV5-5
j_gene: TRBJ2-5
d_gene: TRBD1

CDR3aa: CASSQDRGRASYEQYF
CDR3nt: TGTGCCAGCAGCCAAGATCGGGGCAGGGCCTCCTACGAGCAGTACTTC
abundance: few
v_gene: TRBV4-2
j_gene: TRBJ2-7
d_gene: .

CDR3aa: CASSPTGGRPNEQFF
CDR3nt: TGTGCCAGCAGCCCCACGGGGGGCAGGCCCAATGAGCAGTTCTTC
abundance: few
v_gene: TRBV5-5
j_gene: TRBJ2-1
d_gene: .

CDR3aa: CASSLSGAFADTQYF
CDR3nt: TGCGCCAGCAGCTTGAGTGGAGCGTTTGCAGATACGCAGTATTTT
abundance: many
v_gene: TRBV5-1
j_gene: TRBJ2-3
d_gene: .

CDR3aa: CASSSAPSGASYEQYF
CDR3nt: TGTGCCAGCAGTTCCGCCCCAAGCGGGGCCTCCTACGAGCAGTACTTC
abundance: many
v_gene: TRBV6-2/TRBV6-3
j_gene: TRBJ2-7
d_gene: TRBD2

CDR3aa: CASSSLRGTEAFF
CDR3nt: TGTGCCAGCAGCAGTCTCCGGGGCACTGAAGCTTTCTTT
abundance: .
v_gene: TRBV6-5
j_gene: TRBJ1-1
d_gene: .

CDR3aa: CASTHSKRGQYF
CDR3nt: TGTGCCAGCACCCACTCAAAGAGGGGGCAGTATTTT
abundance: .
v_gene: TRBV12-3/TRBV12-4
j_gene: TRBJ2-3
d_gene: .

CDR3aa: CACAQGRGEKLFF
CDR3nt: TGTGCCTGCGCGCAGGGGCGCGGTGAAAAACTGTTTTTT
abundance: few
v_gene: TRBV12-3/TRBV12-4
j_gene: TRBJ1-4
d_gene: .